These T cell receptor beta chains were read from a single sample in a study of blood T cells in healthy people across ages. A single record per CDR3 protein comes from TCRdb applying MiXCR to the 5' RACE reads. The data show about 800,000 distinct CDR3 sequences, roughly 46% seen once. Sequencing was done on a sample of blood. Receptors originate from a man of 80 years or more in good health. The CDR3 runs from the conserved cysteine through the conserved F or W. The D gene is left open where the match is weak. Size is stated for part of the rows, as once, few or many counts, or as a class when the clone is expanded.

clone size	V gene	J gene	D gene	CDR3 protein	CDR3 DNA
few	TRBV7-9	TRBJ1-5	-	CASSFGPRDQPQHF	TGTGCCAGCAGCTTCGGGCCCAGGGATCAGCCCCAGCATTTT
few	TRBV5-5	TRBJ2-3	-	CASSIGTTEVDTQYF	TGTGCCAGCAGCATCGGGACAACGGAGGTAGATACGCAGTATTTT
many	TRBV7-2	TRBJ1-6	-	CASSVAVSSYNSPLHF	TGTGCCAGCAGCGTCGCCGTGAGCTCCTATAATTCACCCCTCCACTTT
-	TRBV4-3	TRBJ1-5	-	CASSQDRDSNQPQHF	TGCGCCAGCAGCCAAGACAGGGATAGCAATCAGCCCCAGCATTTT
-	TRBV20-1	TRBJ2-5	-	CSARAPLGGETQYF	TGCAGTGCTAGAGCCCCGCTGGGCGGGGAGACCCAGTACTTC
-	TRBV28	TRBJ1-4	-	CASSFIGLQATNEKPFF	TGTGCCAGCAGTTTCATTGGTTTGCAGGCAACTAATGAAAAACCGTTTTTT
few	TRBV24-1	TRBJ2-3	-	CATDDGGPDTQYF	TGTGCCACTGACGATGGCGGACCAGATACGCAGTATTTT
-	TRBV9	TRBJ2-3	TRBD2	CASSVVGREFKDTQYF	TGTGCCAGCAGCGTAGTAGGGCGGGAGTTCAAAGATACGCAGTATTTT
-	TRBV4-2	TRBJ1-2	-	CASSQDQGTLRSGYTF	TGTGCCAGCAGCCAAGATCAGGGGACCCTGCGTAGTGGCTACACCTTC
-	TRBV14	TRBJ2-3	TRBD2	CAGSPSSGSGTDTQYF	TGTGCCGGCAGCCCATCTAGCGGGAGTGGCACAGATACGCAGTATTTT
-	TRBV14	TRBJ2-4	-	CASSQTGEPRVNIQYF	TGTGCCAGCAGCCAAACGGGAGAACCTCGCGTCAACATTCAGTACTTC
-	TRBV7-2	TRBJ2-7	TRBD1	CASRQGADYEQYF	TGTGCCAGCAGGCAGGGGGCGGACTACGAGCAGTACTTC
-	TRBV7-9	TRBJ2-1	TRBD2	CASSELAGGHNEQFF	TGTGCCAGCAGCGAACTAGCGGGAGGCCACAATGAGCAGTTCTTC
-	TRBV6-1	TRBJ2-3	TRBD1	CASRIARDRDADTQYF	TGTGCCAGCAGGATCGCCCGGGACAGGGACGCAGATACGCAGTATTTT
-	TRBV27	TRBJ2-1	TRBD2	CASSSPRDYPYNEQFF	TGTGCCAGCAGTTCCCCCCGGGACTACCCTTACAATGAGCAGTTCTTC
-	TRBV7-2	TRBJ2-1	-	CASSLNKGDNEQFF	TGTGCCAGCAGCTTAAACAAGGGGGACAATGAGCAGTTCTTC
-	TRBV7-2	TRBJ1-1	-	CAGGNLGDREAFF	TGTGCCGGAGGGAATCTTGGAGACCGAGAAGCTTTCTTT
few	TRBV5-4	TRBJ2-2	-	CASSSDSTGELFF	TGTGCCAGCAGCTCGGACAGCACCGGGGAGCTGTTTTTT
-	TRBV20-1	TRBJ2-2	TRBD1	CSAIDRGNGELFF	TGCAGTGCTATTGACAGGGGAAACGGGGAGCTGTTTTTT
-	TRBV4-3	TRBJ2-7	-	CASSQDLTDGYEQYF	TGCGCCAGCAGCCAAGATCTGACCGACGGCTACGAGCAGTACTTC
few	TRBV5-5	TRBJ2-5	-	CASSLDSLLETQYF	TGTGCCAGCAGCTTGGATAGTCTACTGGAGACCCAGTACTTC
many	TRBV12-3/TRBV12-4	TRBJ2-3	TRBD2	CASSIYGTKDPSTQYF	TGTGCCAGCAGTATTTACGGGACTAAGGACCCTAGTACGCAGTATTTT
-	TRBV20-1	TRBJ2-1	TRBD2	CSAIRGGTTYNEQFF	TGCAGTGCCATTCGCGGGGGGACAACTTACAATGAGCAGTTCTTC
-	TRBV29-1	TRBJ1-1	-	CSVVEGSTEAFF	TGCAGCGTTGTGGAGGGTTCCACTGAAGCTTTCTTT
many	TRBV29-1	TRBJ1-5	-	CSAASAAGNQPQHF	TGCAGCGCCGCGTCGGCCGCAGGAAATCAGCCCCAGCATTTT
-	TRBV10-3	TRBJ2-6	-	CAISQQPLGANVLTF	TGTGCCATCAGTCAACAGCCCCTTGGGGCCAACGTCCTGACTTTC
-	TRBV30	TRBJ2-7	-	CAWSDQTGTYEQYF	TGTGCCTGGAGTGACCAGACGGGGACCTACGAGCAGTACTTC
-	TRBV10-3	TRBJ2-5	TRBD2	CATMSSGGQETQYF	TGTGCCACCATGTCTAGCGGGGGCCAAGAGACCCAGTACTTC
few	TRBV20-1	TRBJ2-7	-	CSASTSRRYYEQYF	TGCAGTGCTAGCACTAGTAGGCGCTACTACGAGCAGTACTTC
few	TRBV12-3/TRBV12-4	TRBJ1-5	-	CASRPAGSNQPQHF	TGTGCCAGCAGGCCTGCCGGGAGCAATCAGCCCCAGCATTTT
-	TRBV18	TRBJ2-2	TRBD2	CASSPRALAGGTGELFF	TGTGCCAGCTCACCGAGAGCCCTAGCGGGAGGCACCGGGGAGCTGTTTTTT
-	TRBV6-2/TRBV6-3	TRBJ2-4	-	CASSYNPSGAKNIQYF	TGTGCCAGCAGTTACAATCCAAGCGGGGCCAAAAACATTCAGTACTTC
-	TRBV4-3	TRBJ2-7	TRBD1	CASSQATQTGVHEQYF	TGCGCCAGCAGCCAAGCTACACAAACAGGGGTCCACGAGCAGTACTTC
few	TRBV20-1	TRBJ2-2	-	CSARDPAANTGELFF	TGCAGTGCTAGAGATCCGGCTGCCAACACCGGGGAGCTGTTTTTT
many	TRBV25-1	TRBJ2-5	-	CASSEYRVDETQYF	TGTGCCAGCAGTGAATATCGAGTTGACGAGACCCAGTACTTC
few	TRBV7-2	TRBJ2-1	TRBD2	CASSLISSGSSYNEQFF	TGTGCCAGCAGCTTAATTTCTAGCGGGAGCTCCTACAATGAGCAGTTCTTC
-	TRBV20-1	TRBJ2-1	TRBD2	CSAPRPLAGNDEQFF	TGCAGTGCTCCGCGGCCACTAGCGGGAAACGATGAGCAGTTCTTC
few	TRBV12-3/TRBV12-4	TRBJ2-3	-	CASRGTTDTQYF	TGTGCCAGCAGGGGGACCACAGATACGCAGTATTTT
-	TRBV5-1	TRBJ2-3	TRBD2	CASSTFPGLAGTDTQYF	TGCGCCAGCAGCACTTTTCCGGGACTAGCGGGCACAGATACGCAGTATTTT
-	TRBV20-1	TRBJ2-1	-	CSAKGWSVDEQFF	TGCAGTGCCAAGGGGTGGTCCGTGGATGAGCAGTTCTTC
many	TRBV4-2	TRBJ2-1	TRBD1	CASSQGLGQGIGEQFF	TGTGCCAGCAGCCAGGGGTTGGGACAGGGAATTGGGGAGCAGTTCTTC
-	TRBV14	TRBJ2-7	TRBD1	CASKQDRYSEQYF	TGTGCTAGCAAGCAGGACAGGTACAGTGAGCAGTACTTC
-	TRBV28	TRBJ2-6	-	CASTPGTGANVLTF	TGTGCCAGCACCCCTGGCACTGGGGCCAACGTCCTGACTTTC
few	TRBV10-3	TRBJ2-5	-	CAISGPRVRETQYF	TGTGCCATCAGTGGTCCAAGAGTCCGGGAGACCCAGTACTTC
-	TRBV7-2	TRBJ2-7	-	CASSIGGQPYEQYF	TGTGCCAGCAGCATAGGGGGACAACCCTACGAGCAGTACTTC
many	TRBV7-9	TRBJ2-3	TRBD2	CASSLGVLAAAGTQYF	TGTGCCAGCAGCTTAGGTGTCCTAGCGGCCGCCGGTACGCAGTATTTT
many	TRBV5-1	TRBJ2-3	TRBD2	CASSSLAAATDTQYF	TGCGCCAGCAGCTCACTAGCGGCCGCCACAGATACGCAGTATTTT
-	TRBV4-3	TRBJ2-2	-	CASSQGQGPTGELFF	TGCGCCAGCAGCCAAGGGCAGGGGCCCACCGGGGAGCTGTTTTTT
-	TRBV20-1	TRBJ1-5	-	CSAYRGGNQPQHF	TGCAGTGCCTATAGAGGGGGCAATCAGCCCCAGCATTTT
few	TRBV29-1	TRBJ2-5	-	CSSPTVEETQYF	TGCAGCTCGCCGACCGTCGAAGAGACCCAGTACTTC
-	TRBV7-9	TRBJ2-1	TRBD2	CASSFDPTGLATDEQFF	TGTGCCAGCAGCTTCGATCCTACCGGACTAGCGACCGATGAGCAGTTCTTC
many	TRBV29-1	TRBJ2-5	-	CSAGILGETQYF	TGCAGCGCGGGGATCTTGGGGGAGACCCAGTACTTC
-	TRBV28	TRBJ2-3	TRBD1	CASSGDRSDTQYF	TGTGCCAGCAGTGGGGACAGATCAGATACGCAGTATTTT
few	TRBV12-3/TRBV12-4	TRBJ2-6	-	CANRGSGGANVLTF	TGTGCCAACCGGGGCTCTGGTGGGGCTAACGTCCTGACTTTC